The 25 T cell receptor beta chains listed next were all sequenced from one sample in a study of CD8+CD57+ T cells in acquired aplastic anemia. TCR beta VDJ combinations and CDR3 sequences were profiled from genomic DNA. TCRdb reprocessed the reads via MiXCR and lists one record per CDR3 protein. Altogether approximately 190,000 distinct CDR3 sequences are present, roughly half being singletons, with the ten largest covering around 8.8%. For sequencing, patients were chosen who had shown expansion of CD8+CD57+ cells by flow cytometry. The sample consisted of sorted CD4+, CD8+, or CD8+CD57+ T cells (not recorded which) from PBMCs. These receptors were taken from a human donor with aplastic anemia.

This clonotype has more than one count but fewer than ten. The genes are TRBV25-1 and TRBJ2-7; 7 bases align to TRBD1. Germline V gene data show CDR1 as MGHDK and CDR2 as SYGVNS. The junction had 9 bases not matched to a gene; V was cut back by 2 bases and J by 2 bases. The CDR3 length is 16 residues. The CDR3 spells CASSEAYRDRTYEQYF. CDR3 nucleotides: TGTGCCAGCAGTGAAGCTTACCGGGACAGAACCTACGAGCAGTACTTC.

This clonotype has a count of ten or more. The V gene is TRBV19, the J gene TRBJ2-7; D possibly corresponds to TRBD2 (5 bases). Germline values: CDR1 LNHDA, CDR2 SQIVND (reference sequence). The CDR3 totals 13 residues. The V end was cut by 3 bases, the J end by 4 bases, with 10 bases between. This CDR3 reads CASSMRAEYEQYF. In DNA, the CDR3 is TGTGCCAGTAGTATGCGAGCGGAATACGAGCAGTACTTC.

This clonotype was recorded only once. The gene calls are TRBV10-3 and TRBJ1-1; 7 bases fit TRBD1. Trimming removed 6 bases from V and 1 base from J; junction bases left unmatched: 5. Germline CDR1 reads ENHRY; CDR2 reads SYGVKD. The CDR3 consists of 14 residues. The CDR3 region is CAISLRGGNTEAFF. As DNA, the CDR3 is TGTGCCATCAGCCTCAGGGGGGGGAACACTGAAGCTTTCTTT.

V is TRBV19 and J is TRBJ1-1; D might be TRBD1 (5 bases). Germline V gene lookup returns CDR1 LNHDA and CDR2 SQIVND (reference sequence). Trimming cost V 3 bases and J 4 bases, with 9 bases left between them. The CDR3 has 13 amino acids. The CDR3 loop reads CASSMTAFTEAFF. In DNA, the CDR3 is TGTGCCAGTAGTATGACAGCCTTCACTGAAGCTTTCTTT.

Comments on this clonotype: A much more abundant neighbour one base away suggests this may be a read error. V usage is TRBV29-1 and J usage is TRBJ2-4, with 9 bases aligning to TRBD1. The CDR3 spans 16 residues. The germline V gene has CDR1 SQVTM and CDR2 ANQGSEA. CDR3 nucleotide sequence: TGCGGCGTTGGGGGGGGGACAGGGCCTACCAAAAACATTCAGTACTTC. This gives the protein CGVGGGTGPTKNIQYF.

This clonotype was seen many times. The rearrangement uses TRBV6-1 and TRBJ1-1; the D gene is possibly TRBD1 (6 bases). The germline V and J ends were trimmed by 5 bases and 6 bases, with 19 bases remaining between them. Germline lookup yields CDR1 MNHNS and CDR2 SASEGT. The CDR3 contains 15 residues. DNA for the CDR3: TGTGCCAGCAGTCGAATTCTATCGAGGGGGGCTGAAGCTTTCTTT. It yields the protein CASSRILSRGAEAFF.

V and J are TRBV2 and TRBJ1-1; 7 bases are a match to TRBD1. Germline V gene lookup returns CDR1 SNHLY and CDR2 FYNNEI. J was trimmed by 10 bases and V by 7 bases; bases with no gene match: 12. This CDR3 has 13 residues. In nucleotides, the CDR3 is TGTGCCAGCAAAGGCAGGGGGTTGAGTGGAGCTTTCTTT. Translation gives CASKGRGLSGAFF.

This clonotype showed up just a few times. This chain joins TRBV29-1 and TRBJ2-1, with D tentatively TRBD1 or TRBD2 (5 bases each). The CDR3 is 13 amino acids. V lost 3 bases, J lost 8 bases, and 14 bases lay in between. Germline lookup yields CDR1 SQVTM and CDR2 ANQGSEA. CDR3 bases: TGCAGCGTTGACCCCGGGACCACCGATGAGCAGTTCTTC. It is translated as CSVDPGTTDEQFF.

The chain uses TRBV7-8 and TRBJ2-5, with D possibly matching TRBD2 (5 bases). Germline V gives CDR1 SGHVS, CDR2 FQNEAQ. The CDR3 is 14 residues long. The V gene lost 1 base and the J gene lost 4 bases, with 10 bases spanning the gap. CDR3 bases: TGTGCCAGCAGCTTAGTGGCTAGCAGAGAGACCCAGTACTTC. This gives the protein CASSLVASRETQYF.

In the case of this clonotype: Germline is not matched at one junction end, which may reflect a read error. The rearrangement links TRBV7-6 to TRBJ2-2; 14 nucleotides align to TRBD2. Germline-derived CDR1 and CDR2 are SGHVS and FNYEAQ. CDR3 length: 11 residues. CDR3 sequence (DNA): TGTGCCAGCAGCACGGGACTAGCGGGAGTTTTT. The encoded protein is CASSTGLAGVF.

This clonotype was seen at least ten times. The gene calls are TRBV11-3 and TRBJ2-3; D call uncertain. The CDR3 runs to 14 residues. V lost 2 bases, J lost 2 bases, and 8 bases lay in between. CDR1 is SGHNT and CDR2 is YENEEA in the germline V gene. CDR3 sequence: CASSLNQITDTQYF. DNA for the CDR3: TGTGCCAGCAGCTTAAATCAGATCACAGATACGCAGTATTTT.

This chain uses TRBV19 with TRBJ1-1; D is unresolved. Germline V gene data show CDR1 as LNHDA and CDR2 as SQIVND (reference sequence). The CDR3 runs to 15 residues. Trimming shortened V by 3 bases and J by 1 base, and 12 bases separated the two germline ends. The DNA of the CDR3 is TGTGCCAGTAGTATGTATTGGGCAGGGAACACTGAAGCTTTCTTT. Translating it yields CASSMYWAGNTEAFF.

The chain recombines TRBV2 with TRBJ1-5, with D hard to call. V lost 0 bases and J lost 4, with 10 bases in between. The germline V gene has CDR1 SNHLY and CDR2 FYNNEI. This CDR3 comprises 15 residues. The CDR3 nucleotides read TGTGCCAGCAGTGAAGCGAGTACACGGAATCAGCCCCAGCATTTT. This gives the protein CASSEASTRNQPQHF.

J is TRBJ2-7 and V is TRBV20-1; 7 positions match TRBD1. The germline gives CDR1 DFQATT, CDR2 SNEGSKA (reference sequence). The V and J ends lost 6 bases and 5 bases, in that order; junction bases with no gene match: 10. The CDR3 totals 13 residues. The CDR3 sequence: CSAPSTGTNEQYF. CDR3 coding DNA: TGCAGTGCACCCTCGACAGGGACAAACGAGCAGTACTTC.

This clonotype was observed a handful of times. The V gene is TRBV24-1, the J gene TRBJ2-5, with D unresolved. Germline CDR1 and CDR2: KGHDR and SFDVKD. The CDR3 is 13 residues long. V was shortened by 3 bases and J by 2 bases, with 6 bases between the two germline ends. In DNA form, the CDR3 reads TGTGCCACCAGTGATCCCTTTCAAGAGACCCAGTACTTC. This gives the protein CATSDPFQETQYF.

This clonotype has ten or more counts. This chain joins TRBV6-1 and TRBJ1-2, with TRBD1 matching 7 bases. Germline lookup yields CDR1 MNHNS and CDR2 SASEGT. The CDR3 covers 14 residues. The ends lost 3 bases at V and 5 bases at J; junction bases unmatched: 6. CDR3 sequence (DNA): TGTGCCAGCAGTGATAAGGGGGCGCGTTATGGCTACACCTTC. Its protein product is CASSDKGARYGYTF.

Details on this clonotype: Since a much larger clone is just one base distant, this may be a read error. This chain joins TRBV5-1 and TRBJ2-5; D is tentatively TRBD1 or TRBD2 (6 bases each). The J call is uncertain, as TRBJ2-1 better fits the DNA end. This CDR3 is built from 15 residues. The germline CDR1 and CDR2 sequences are SGHRS and YFSETQ. The CDR3 is CASSLGFGGWNEQFF. CDR3 bases: TGCGCCAGCAGCTTAGGATTCGGGGGCTGGAATGAGCAGTTCTTC.

This chain connects TRBV10-3 to TRBJ2-7; maybe TRBD2 (6 bases). The CDR3 spans 15 residues. With 3 bases removed from V and 7 bases from J, the gap between germline ends came to 19 bases. CDR1 and CDR2 from the germline V gene are ENHRY and SYGVKD. DNA of the CDR3: TGTGCCATCAGTGATGGTGGGGCTAGCGTGTATGAGCAGTACTTC. Protein sequence: CAISDGGASVYEQYF.

This clonotype was recorded many times. The chain is built from TRBV2 and TRBJ2-1, with 8 nucleotides matching TRBD2. Germline CDR1 is SNHLY and CDR2 is FYNNEI. The CDR3 spans 16 residues. Trimming cost V 6 bases and J 6 bases; bases outside gene matches: 13. In nucleotides, the CDR3 is TGTGCCAGCAGCCCTTCAGTGACGGGAGGGACCAATGAGCAGTTCTTC. Its protein product is CASSPSVTGGTNEQFF.

This clonotype was seen ten or more times. This chain uses TRBV15 with TRBJ2-2; 8 nucleotides match TRBD1. The germline CDR1 and CDR2 sequences are LNHNV and YYDKDF (reference sequence). This CDR3 is 15 amino acids long. V lost 7 bases to trimming and J lost 5 bases; unmatched junction nucleotides: 9. CDR3: CATTGQGEGTGELFF. CDR3 nucleotides: TGTGCCACCACCGGACAGGGTGAGGGGACCGGGGAGCTGTTTTTT.

This clonotype was detected ten times or more. CDR3 region: CSARQTEGLSEQFF. The CDR3, as DNA: TGCAGTGCTAGACAGACGGAGGGCCTAAGTGAGCAGTTCTTC. The chain joins TRBV20-1 to TRBJ2-1, with D maybe TRBD2 (6 bases). V was pared by 2 bases and J by 9 bases, with 17 bases between. The germline CDR1 and CDR2 sequences are DFQATT and SNEGSKA (reference sequence). The CDR3 contains 14 residues.

The V gene is TRBV20-1, the J gene TRBJ2-1, with 7 bases matching TRBD2. Germline CDR1 and CDR2: DFQATT and SNEGSKA (reference sequence). The J segment lost 8 bases and the V segment lost 2 bases, leaving 15 bases of the junction unmatched. CDR3 size: 16 residues. The CDR3 DNA reads TGCAGTGCTAGATTAGGCCGGGAGGCCGACGGTTATGAGCAGTTCTTC. This gives the protein CSARLGREADGYEQFF.

This clonotype was picked up a small number of times. The genes are TRBV7-6 and TRBJ1-1; a possible D gene is TRBD1 (5 bases). Germline lookup yields CDR1 SGHVS and CDR2 FNYEAQ. Trimming shortened V by 4 bases and J by 1 base, and 13 bases separated the two germline ends. The CDR3 has 15 residues. The CDR3 protein is CASSSGFGANTEAFF. CDR3 nucleotides: TGTGCCAGCAGCTCGGGGTTCGGGGCGAACACTGAAGCTTTCTTT.

This clonotype was detected many times. V usage is TRBV12-3 or TRBV12-4 and J usage is TRBJ2-1; 16 positions match TRBD2. Losses at the gene ends were 5 bases for V and 15 bases for J; bases not matched to a gene: 7. This CDR3 is built from 14 residues. CDR3 loop: CASSPGLAGGPPFF. As DNA, the CDR3 is TGTGCCAGCAGTCCGGGACTAGCGGGAGGGCCCCCGTTCTTC.

This chain connects TRBV11-2 to TRBJ2-5; D is unresolved. The CDR3 totals 12 residues. Per the germline V gene, CDR1 is SGHAT and CDR2 is FQNNGV. Trimming took off 1 base at V and 5 bases at J, with 5 bases between the two ends. In DNA form, the CDR3 reads TGTGCCAGCAGCTTAGTATGGGAGACCCAGTACTTC. This codes for CASSLVWETQYF.